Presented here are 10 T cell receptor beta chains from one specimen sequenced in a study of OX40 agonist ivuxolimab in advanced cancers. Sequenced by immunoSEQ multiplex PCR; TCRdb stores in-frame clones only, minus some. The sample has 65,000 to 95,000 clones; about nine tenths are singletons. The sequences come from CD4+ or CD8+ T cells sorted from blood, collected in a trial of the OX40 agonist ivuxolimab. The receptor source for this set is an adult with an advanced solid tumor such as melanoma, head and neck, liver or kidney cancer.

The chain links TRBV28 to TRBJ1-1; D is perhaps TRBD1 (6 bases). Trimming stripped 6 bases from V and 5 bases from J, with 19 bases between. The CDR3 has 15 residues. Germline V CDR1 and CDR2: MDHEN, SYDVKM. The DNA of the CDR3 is TGTGCCAGCAGCCCCCCTGGGGGGGCCGAAACTGAAGCTTTCTTT. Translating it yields CASSPPGGAETEAFF. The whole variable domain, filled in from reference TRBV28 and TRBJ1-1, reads DVKVTQSSRYLVKRTGEKVFLECVQDMDHENMFWYRQDPGLGLRLIYFSYDVKMKEKGDIPEGYSVSREKKERFSLILESASTNQTSMYLCASSPPGGAETEAFFGQGTRLTVV.

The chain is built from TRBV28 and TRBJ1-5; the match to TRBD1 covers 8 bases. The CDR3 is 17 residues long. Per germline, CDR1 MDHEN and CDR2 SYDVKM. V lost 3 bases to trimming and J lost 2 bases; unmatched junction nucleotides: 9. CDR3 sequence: CASSFPRTGLGNQPQHF. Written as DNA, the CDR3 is TGTGCCAGCAGTTTCCCCCGGACAGGGCTGGGCAATCAGCCCCAGCATTTT.

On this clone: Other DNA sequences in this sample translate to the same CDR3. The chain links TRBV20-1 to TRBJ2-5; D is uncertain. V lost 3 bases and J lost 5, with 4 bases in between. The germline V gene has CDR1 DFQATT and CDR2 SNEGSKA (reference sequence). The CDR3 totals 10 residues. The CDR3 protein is CSARSETQYF. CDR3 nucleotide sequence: TGCAGTGCTAGGTCGGAGACCCAGTACTTC.

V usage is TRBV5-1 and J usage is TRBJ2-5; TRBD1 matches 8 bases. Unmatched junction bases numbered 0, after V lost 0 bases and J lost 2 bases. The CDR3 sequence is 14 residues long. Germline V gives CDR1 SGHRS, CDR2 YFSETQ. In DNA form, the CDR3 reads TGCGCCAGCAGCTTGGACAGGGGGCAAGAGACCCAGTACTTC. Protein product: CASSLDRGQETQYF.

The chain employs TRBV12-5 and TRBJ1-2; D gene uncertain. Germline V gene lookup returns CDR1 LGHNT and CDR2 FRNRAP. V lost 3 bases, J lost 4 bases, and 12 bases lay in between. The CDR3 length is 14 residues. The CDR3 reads CASGFRQPFYGYTF. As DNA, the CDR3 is TGTGCTAGTGGTTTCCGGCAGCCCTTCTATGGCTACACCTTC.

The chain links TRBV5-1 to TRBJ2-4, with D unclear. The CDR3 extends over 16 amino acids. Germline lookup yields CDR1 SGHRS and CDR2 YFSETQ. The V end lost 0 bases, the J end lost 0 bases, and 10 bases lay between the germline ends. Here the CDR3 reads CASSLEPMAAKNIQYF. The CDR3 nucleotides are TGCGCCAGCAGCTTGGAGCCCATGGCAGCCAAAAACATTCAGTACTTC.

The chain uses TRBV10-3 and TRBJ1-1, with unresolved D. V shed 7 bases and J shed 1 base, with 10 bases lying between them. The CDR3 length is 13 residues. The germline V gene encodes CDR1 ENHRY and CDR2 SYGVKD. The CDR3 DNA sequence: TGTGCCATCACCGTCGCTGAGAACACTGAAGCTTTCTTT. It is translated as CAITVAENTEAFF.

The CDR3: CASREGNSPLHF. The CDR3 DNA sequence: TGTGCCAGCAGGGAGGGGAATTCACCCCTCCACTTT. The chain joins TRBV7-9 to TRBJ1-6; TRBD1 is a possible D gene (5 bases). V lost 6 bases and J 7 bases, leaving 7 bases between the germline ends. Germline V gene sequence: CDR1 SEHNR, CDR2 FQNEAQ (reference sequence). The CDR3 runs 12 residues.

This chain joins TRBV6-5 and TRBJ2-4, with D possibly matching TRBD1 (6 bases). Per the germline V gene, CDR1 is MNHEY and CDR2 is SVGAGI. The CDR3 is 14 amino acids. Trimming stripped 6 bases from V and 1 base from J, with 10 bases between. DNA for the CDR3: TGTGCCAGCAGCGGGACACTCGCCAAAAACATTCAGTACTTC. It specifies CASSGTLAKNIQYF.

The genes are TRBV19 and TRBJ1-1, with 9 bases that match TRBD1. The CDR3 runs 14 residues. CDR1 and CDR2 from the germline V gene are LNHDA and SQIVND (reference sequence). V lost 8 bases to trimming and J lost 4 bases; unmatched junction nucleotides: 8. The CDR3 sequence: CASSQGAVFTEAFF. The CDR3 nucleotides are TGTGCCAGTTCACAGGGGGCTGTTTTCACTGAAGCTTTCTTT.